Below, 11 T cell receptor beta chains from the same sample are listed, as sequenced in a study of lymphopenia after photon versus proton radiotherapy. Using immunoSEQ multiplex PCR, the repertoire was profiled, and TCRdb retains in-frame clones only, with some absent. The sample has more than 30,000 clones, roughly 84% seen once. Sequenced here: peripheral blood, sampled from a patient treated with photon-based radiotherapy. The receptors were gathered from a man aged 50 or older with gastric cancer.

This clone was seen a single time. The CDR3 loop is CAWSARGQGTDTQYF. DNA for the CDR3: TGTGCCTGGAGTGCGAGGGGGCAAGGCACAGATACGCAGTATTTT. The genes are TRBV30 and TRBJ2-3; 7 bases align to TRBD1. Trimming removed 1 base from V and 1 base from J; junction bases left unmatched: 5. This CDR3 has 15 residues. Germline CDR1 is GTSNPN and CDR2 is SVGIG (reference sequence).

The chain couples TRBV6-5 to TRBJ1-3; D ambiguous. Germline-derived CDR1 and CDR2 are MNHEY and SVGAGI. The V end lost 5 bases, the J end lost 7 bases, and 15 bases lay between the germline ends. CDR3 length: 14 residues. The chain's CDR3 is CASSPSAFGNTIYF. CDR3 DNA: TGTGCCAGCAGTCCATCGGCGTTCGGGAACACCATATATTTT.

This chain connects TRBV28 to TRBJ1-3; D is unresolved. CDR1 and CDR2 from the germline V gene are MDHEN and SYDVKM. The V end was cut by 1 base, the J end by 4 bases, with 5 bases between. The CDR3 spans 13 residues. CDR3 sequence reads: CASSLYPGNTIYF. CDR3 nucleotides: TGTGCCAGCAGTTTATATCCCGGAAACACCATATATTTT.

The chain couples TRBV6-5 to TRBJ1-5, with TRBD1 as a possible D gene (6 bases). CDR3 length: 13 residues. The germline V gene encodes CDR1 MNHEY and CDR2 SVGAGI. Trimming stripped 8 bases from V and 1 base from J, with 9 bases between. The CDR3 here is CASGGGSNQPQHF. The CDR3 DNA is TGTGCCAGCGGGGGCGGGAGCAATCAGCCCCAGCATTTT.

The J gene is TRBJ1-5, the V gene TRBV5-6; 10 nucleotides agree with TRBD1. Germline-derived CDR1 and CDR2 are SGHDT and YYEEEE. With V trimmed by 3 bases and J by 7 bases, 4 bases remained unmatched. This CDR3 has 14 amino acids. CDR3 sequence reads: CASSSGTGEQPQHF. Here the CDR3 DNA reads TGTGCCAGCAGCTCCGGGACAGGGGAGCAGCCCCAGCATTTT.

The table lists this clone with a count of one. The chain links TRBV19 to TRBJ1-1; unclear D gene. Trimming cost V 5 bases and J 8 bases, with 12 bases left between them. The CDR3 loop spans 12 amino acids. Germline V lookup: CDR1 LNHDA, CDR2 SQIVND (reference sequence). CDR3 sequence reads: CASSENKAEAFF. Written as DNA, the CDR3 is TGTGCCAGTAGTGAGAACAAGGCCGAAGCTTTCTTT. Full variable domain (remainder filled in from reference TRBV19 and TRBJ1-1): DGGITQSPKYLFRKEGQNVTLSCEQNLNHDAMYWYRQDPGQGLRLIYYSQIVNDFQKGDIAEGYSVSREKKESFPLTVTSAQKNPTAFYLCASSENKAEAFFGQGTRLTVV.

CDR3 DNA: TGTGCCAGTAGTTCCCACCAGGGGGGGAGCTATGGCTACACCTTC. Amino acid sequence: CASSSHQGGSYGYTF. This chain joins TRBV19 and TRBJ1-2; 7 bases fit TRBD1. This CDR3 comprises 15 residues. The V gene end was trimmed by 5 bases and the J gene end by 4 bases; junction bases not matched to a gene: 10. Germline V gives CDR1 LNHDA, CDR2 SQIVND (reference sequence).

This clone was seen more than once but under ten times. The CDR3 DNA reads TGCGCCAGCAGCCAAGGGCGGGTCTACTCTGGGGCCAACGTCCTGACTTTC. Its protein product is CASSQGRVYSGANVLTF. The V gene is TRBV4-1, the J gene TRBJ2-6; a weak D match, TRBD2 (5 bases). The V and J ends lost 1 base and 0 bases respectively, with 10 bases between them. The CDR3 loop spans 17 amino acids. Germline V lookup: CDR1 MGHRA, CDR2 YSYEKL.

This clone was seen just once. This chain connects TRBV7-9 to TRBJ1-1, with 7 bases that match TRBD1. The germline CDR1 and CDR2 sequences are SEHNR and FQNEAQ (reference sequence). The CDR3 contains 19 residues. The J segment lost 6 bases and the V segment lost 5 bases, leaving 24 bases of the junction unmatched. CDR3 sequence (DNA): TGTGCCAGCAGCCGCCCCTGGCGGGACAGCGCGCACCCAGGTCCTGAAGCTTTCTTT. It codes for CASSRPWRDSAHPGPEAFF.

The chain links TRBV27 to TRBJ2-6; TRBD1 agrees at 7 bases. The CDR3 is 16 residues long. Trimming removed 5 bases from V and 1 base from J; junction bases left unmatched: 5. Per the germline V gene, CDR1 is MNHEY and CDR2 is SMNVEV (reference sequence). The CDR3 spells CASSDRVVSGANVLTF. The CDR3 coding sequence is TGTGCCAGCAGTGACAGGGTCGTTTCTGGGGCCAACGTCCTGACTTTC.

V and J are TRBV28 and TRBJ2-1, with 9 bases that match TRBD1. After removal of 6 bases from V and 5 bases from J, the junction contained 8 bases not matched to a gene. Germline V gives CDR1 MDHEN, CDR2 SYDVKM. The CDR3 covers 15 residues. The CDR3 DNA reads TGTGCCAGCAGGTCTCCGGGACAGGGTAACAATGAGCAGTTCTTC. Protein product: CASRSPGQGNNEQFF.